This TCR beta chain originates from a study of control samples from healthy donors and cancer patients. The CDR3 extends over 13 amino acids. Germline V gives CDR1 SGDLS, CDR2 YYNGEE. The trim removed 0 bases at V and 6 bases at J, leaving 2 bases unmatched. TCRdb's table, derived via immunoSEQ multiplex PCR, lists solely in-frame clones and lacks some. The sample includes about 130,000 clones, about 95% of them seen just once. V is TRBV9 and J is TRBJ1-1; 7 bases map to TRBD1. The clonotype comes from a man aged 25 to 40 in good health. The specimen was blood. The CDR3 protein is CASSVEGAAEAFF. The CDR3 region has the DNA TGTGCCAGCAGCGTAGAGGGGGCAGCTGAAGCTTTCTTT.